What follows is one T cell receptor beta chain and its context. The data are from a study of cytomegalovirus exposure and HLA in healthy donors. PCR amplification relied on 60 Vbeta primers (plus 13 Jbeta primers). Assay: immunoSEQ multiplex PCR; the TCRdb copy retains only in-frame clones and omits some. The sample's table shows approximately 210,000 clones. This CDR3 comprises 14 residues. The germline V gene encodes CDR1 SGDLS and CDR2 YYNGEE. V was pared by 4 bases and J by 2 bases, with 1 base of the junction left unmatched. This rearrangement joins TRBV9 to TRBJ1-3, with 9 bases lining up with TRBD1. The sample comprised PBMCs. The TCR was taken from a woman in her 30s in good health and CMV-seropositive. CDR3: CASSRDRAGNTIYF. The DNA for the CDR3 is TGTGCCAGCAGCCGGGACAGGGCTGGAAACACCATATATTTT.